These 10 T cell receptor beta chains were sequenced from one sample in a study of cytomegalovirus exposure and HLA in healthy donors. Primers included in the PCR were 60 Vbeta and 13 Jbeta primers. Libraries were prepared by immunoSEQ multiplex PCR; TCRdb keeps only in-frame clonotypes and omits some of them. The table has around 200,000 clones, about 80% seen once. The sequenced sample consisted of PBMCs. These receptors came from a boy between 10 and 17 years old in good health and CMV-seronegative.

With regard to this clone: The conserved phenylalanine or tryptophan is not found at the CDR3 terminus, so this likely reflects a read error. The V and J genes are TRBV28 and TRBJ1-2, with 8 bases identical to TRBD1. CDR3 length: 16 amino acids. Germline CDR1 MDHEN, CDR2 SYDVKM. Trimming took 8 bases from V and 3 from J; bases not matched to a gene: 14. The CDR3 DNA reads TGTGCCAGCTATTCGGCGCGGACAGGGAGTTACTATGGCTACACCCTC. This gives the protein CASYSARTGSYYGYTL.

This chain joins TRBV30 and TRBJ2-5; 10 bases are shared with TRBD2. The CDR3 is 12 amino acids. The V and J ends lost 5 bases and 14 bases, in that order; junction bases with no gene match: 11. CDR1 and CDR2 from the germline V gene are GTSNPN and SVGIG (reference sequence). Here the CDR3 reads CAWSGTSAMIYF. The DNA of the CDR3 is TGTGCCTGGTCCGGGACTAGCGCCATGATATACTTC.

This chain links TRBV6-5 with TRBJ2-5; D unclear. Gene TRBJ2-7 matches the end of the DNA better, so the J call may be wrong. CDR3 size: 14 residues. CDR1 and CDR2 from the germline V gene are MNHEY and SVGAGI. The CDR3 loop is CASSRSASPYEQYF. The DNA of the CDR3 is TGTGCCAGCAGTCGTTCCGCTTCCCCCTACGAGCAGTACTTC.

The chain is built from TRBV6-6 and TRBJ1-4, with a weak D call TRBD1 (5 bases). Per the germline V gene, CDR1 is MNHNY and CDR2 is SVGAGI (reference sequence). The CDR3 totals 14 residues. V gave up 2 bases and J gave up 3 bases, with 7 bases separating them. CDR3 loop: CASSYGHSNEKLFF. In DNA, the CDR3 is TGTGCCAGCAGTTACGGACATTCTAATGAAAAACTGTTTTTT.

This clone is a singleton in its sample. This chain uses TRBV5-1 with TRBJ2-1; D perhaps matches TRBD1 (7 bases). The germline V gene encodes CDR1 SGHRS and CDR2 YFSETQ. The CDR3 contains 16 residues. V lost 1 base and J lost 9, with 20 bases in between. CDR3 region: CASSLLGRGTFGEQFF. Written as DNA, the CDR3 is TGCGCCAGCAGCTTGTTGGGCAGGGGGACTTTCGGTGAGCAGTTCTTC.

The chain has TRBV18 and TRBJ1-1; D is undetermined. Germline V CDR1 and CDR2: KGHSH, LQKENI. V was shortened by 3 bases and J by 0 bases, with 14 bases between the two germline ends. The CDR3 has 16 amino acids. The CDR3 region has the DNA TGTGCCAGCTCACCCCTCCCCCCTATTATGAACACTGAAGCTTTCTTT. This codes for CASSPLPPIMNTEAFF.

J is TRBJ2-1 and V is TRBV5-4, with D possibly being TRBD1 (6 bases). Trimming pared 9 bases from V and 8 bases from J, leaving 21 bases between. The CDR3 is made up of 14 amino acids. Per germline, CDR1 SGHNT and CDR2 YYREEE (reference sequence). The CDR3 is CATKVPQGRHEQFF. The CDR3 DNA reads TGTGCCACCAAAGTCCCACAGGGTCGGCATGAGCAGTTCTTC.

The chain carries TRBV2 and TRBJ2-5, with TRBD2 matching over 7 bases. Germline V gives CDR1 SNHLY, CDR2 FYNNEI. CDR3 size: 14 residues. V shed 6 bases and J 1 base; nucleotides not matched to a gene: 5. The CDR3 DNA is TGTGCCAGCAGGGGGACTATCCTCCAAGAGACCCAGTACTTC. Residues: CASRGTILQETQYF.

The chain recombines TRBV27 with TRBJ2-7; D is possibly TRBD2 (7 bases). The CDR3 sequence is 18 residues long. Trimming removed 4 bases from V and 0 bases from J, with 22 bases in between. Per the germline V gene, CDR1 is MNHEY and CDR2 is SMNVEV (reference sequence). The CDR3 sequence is CASSYGGPGEGNSYEQYF. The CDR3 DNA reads TGTGCCAGCAGTTATGGGGGCCCCGGGGAGGGGAACTCCTACGAGCAGTACTTC.

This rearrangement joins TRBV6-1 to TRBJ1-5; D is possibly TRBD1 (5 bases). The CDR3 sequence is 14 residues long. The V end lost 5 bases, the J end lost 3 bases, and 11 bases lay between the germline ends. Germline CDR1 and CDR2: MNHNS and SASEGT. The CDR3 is CASSRRGDNQPQHF. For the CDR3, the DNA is TGTGCCAGCAGTCGACGGGGGGACAATCAGCCCCAGCATTTT.